This T cell receptor beta chain was sequenced for a study of blood T cell repertoires in COVID-19. The wider study: Specimens from acute and convalescent COVID-19 originated in the United States, Italy and Spain. PBMCs, B-cell-depleted T cells, or T cells provided the cDNA or gDNA that made up the material.

As originally analysed: Estimation of nucleated cell counts relied on the amplification of reference gene primers. Produced via immunoSEQ multiplex PCR; TCRdb's table is partial and in-frame only. V and J calls and clone size follow that table, whereas D and trimming were derived from the DNA. The data hold some 490,000 clones, with 70% to 90% observed a single time. Looked up from germline, CDR1 is SGHDT and CDR2 is YYEEEE. V lost 3 bases, J lost 4 bases, and 7 bases stayed unmatched. This CDR3 has 15 residues. Sequenced sample: peripheral blood. The chain recombines TRBV5-6 with TRBJ1-1; 9 nucleotides line up with TRBD1. This TCR was recovered from a human donor in a cohort sampled during active COVID-19. The CDR3 coding sequence is TGTGCCAGCAGCTCCCTTACAGGGGGCCGCACTGAAGCTTTCTTT. Translating gives CASSSLTGGRTEAFF.